The 27 T cell receptor beta chains reported below all come from one sample, sequenced in a study of control samples from healthy donors and cancer patients (dated by TCRdb to the early 2020s). The library was prepared using the immunoSEQ multiplex PCR assay. As stored in TCRdb, this immuneACCESS dataset retains in-frame rearrangements with V and J assigned. A fraction of the clones does not appear; measured against another copy, unresolved V genes explain less than half of the discrepancy, and the remainder lacks a known reason. This sample holds 130,000 or so clones; over 75% were observed only once. The top ten clonotypes cover about 8.7% of the sample. The sequenced sample consisted of blood. Receptors were obtained from a man aged 40-50 years in good health.

The chain recombines TRBV10-1 with TRBJ1-5; D remains ambiguous. V lost 4 bases and J lost 5, with 18 bases in between. Germline loops: CDR1 WNHNN, CDR2 SYGVQD (reference sequence). This CDR3 spans 16 amino acids. CDR3 sequence (DNA): TGCGCCAGCAGTGTTACTTTTGGTAGTCTTCATCAGCCCCAGCATTTT. Its translation is CASSVTFGSLHQPQHF.

The chain joins TRBV14 to TRBJ1-2, with D uncertain. V was cut by 4 bases and J by 0 bases, with 9 bases left in between. From germline, CDR1 is SGHDN and CDR2 FVKESK. The CDR3 consists of 14 residues. The CDR3 DNA sequence: TGTGCCAGCAGCCGACTGGGCGCTAACTATGGCTACACCTTC. Translating gives CASSRLGANYGYTF.

In its sample, this clone was seen once. This CDR3 reads CASSSGADEQYF. The CDR3 coding sequence is TGTGCCAGCAGCTCCGGGGCGGACGAGCAGTACTTC. V and J are TRBV6-6 and TRBJ2-7; the D gene could be TRBD1 or TRBD2 (5 bases each). V shed 6 bases and J shed 5 bases, with 11 bases lying between them. CDR1 MNHNY and CDR2 SVGAGI come from the germline V gene (reference sequence). The CDR3 is made up of 12 amino acids.

The chain has TRBV7-2 and TRBJ2-2; TRBD2 agrees at 9 bases. The CDR3 extends over 16 amino acids. CDR1 SGHTA and CDR2 FQGNSA come from the germline V gene. After removal of 6 bases from V and 5 bases from J, the junction contained 10 bases not matched to a gene. The CDR3 region has the DNA TGTGCCAGCAGTGGCCTAGCGGGGTCCCGAACCGGGGAGCTGTTTTTT. Protein product: CASSGLAGSRTGELFF.

The chain carries TRBV13 and TRBJ2-3, with TRBD1 as a possible D gene (6 bases). The CDR3 runs 18 residues. In germline, CDR1 is PRHDT, CDR2 FYEKMQ (reference sequence). Trimming stripped 5 bases from V and 4 bases from J, with 25 bases between. CDR3 DNA: TGTGCCAGCAGCCAGCTGGCAGGGGATATACTGAACGCAGATACGCAGTATTTT. Its protein product is CASSQLAGDILNADTQYF. The variable domain in full, completed from reference TRBV13 and TRBJ2-3, reads AAGVIQSPRHLIKEKRETATLKCYPIPRHDTVYWYQQGPGQDPQFLISFYEKMQSDKGSIPDRFSAQQFSDYHSELNMSSLELGDSALYFCASSQLAGDILNADTQYFGPGTRLTVL.

This clone has a single count. Germline is not matched at one junction end, which may reflect a read error. J is TRBJ1-6 and V is TRBV4-1; D is uncertain. Germline V gene data show CDR1 as MGHRA and CDR2 as YSYEKL. The CDR3 runs 14 residues. The CDR3 loop reads CASSQEAVVGDVSF. CDR3 DNA: TGCGCCAGCAGCCAAGAGGCAGTGGTTGGAGACGTAAGCTTT.

The rearrangement links TRBV9 to TRBJ1-3; no reliable D call. This CDR3 comprises 16 residues. Germline assignment: CDR1 SGDLS and CDR2 YYNGEE. Between the trimmed V and J ends, which lost 0 bases and 0 bases, there was a span of 10 bases. The CDR3, as DNA: TGTGCCAGCAGCGTAGGAGACGGACGCTCTGGAAACACCATATATTTT. Its protein product is CASSVGDGRSGNTIYF.

The rearrangement uses TRBV4-1 and TRBJ1-3; 7 nucleotides match TRBD1. In germline, CDR1 is MGHRA, CDR2 YSYEKL. This CDR3 contains 16 residues. Unmatched junction bases numbered 6, after V lost 4 bases and J lost 0 bases. The DNA of the CDR3 is TGCGCCAGCAGCCCGTTGGGACAGAGCTCTGGAAACACCATATATTTT. It encodes CASSPLGQSSGNTIYF.

V is TRBV30 and J is TRBJ1-1, with 9 bases matching TRBD1. The germline gives CDR1 GTSNPN, CDR2 SVGIG (reference sequence). V lost 2 bases and J lost 5; bases outside the gene matches: 9. This CDR3 spans 15 amino acids. The CDR3 DNA is TGTGCCTGGAGTCCAATAGGACAGGGGAAAACTGAAGCTTTCTTT. Residues: CAWSPIGQGKTEAFF.

This chain connects TRBV19 to TRBJ2-4; 8 positions agree with TRBD1. CDR3 length equals 17 residues. The ends lost 1 base at V and 0 bases at J; junction bases unmatched: 5. Germline V lookup: CDR1 LNHDA, CDR2 SQIVND (reference sequence). The CDR3: CASSIAGTGLAKNIQYF. CDR3 nucleotide sequence: TGTGCCAGTAGTATAGCGGGGACAGGTCTAGCCAAAAACATTCAGTACTTC.

This clone appeared once. The V call is TRBV7-2, the J call TRBJ2-5, with TRBD2 as a possible D gene (6 bases). The germline V gene has CDR1 SGHTA and CDR2 FQGNSA. The ends were cut back, 0 bases at V and 4 bases at J, with 15 bases in the middle. This CDR3 contains 16 residues. Written as DNA, the CDR3 is TGTGCCAGCAGCTTAGCAGGAAGGAGGGGCGGAGAGACCCAGTACTTC. This encodes CASSLAGRRGGETQYF.

The rearrangement uses TRBV13 and TRBJ1-1; 8 bases match TRBD1. Trimming at V came to 0 bases and at J to 5 bases, leaving 2 bases not matched to a gene. The length of the CDR3 is 14 residues. The germline V gene has CDR1 PRHDT and CDR2 FYEKMQ (reference sequence). The CDR3 coding sequence is TGTGCCAGCAGCTTAGGCCGACAGGGGACTGAAGCTTTCTTT. Translated: CASSLGRQGTEAFF.

This chain links TRBV6-6 with TRBJ2-1; D not certain. CDR3 length: 13 residues. V lost 5 bases and J lost 7, with 12 bases in between. In germline, CDR1 is MNHNY, CDR2 SVGAGI (reference sequence). Here the CDR3 reads CASSLPTSNEQFF. The CDR3 region has the DNA TGTGCCAGCAGTCTACCTACTTCGAATGAGCAGTTCTTC.

The chain carries TRBV30 and TRBJ1-6; D call uncertain. Trimming pared 2 bases from V and 0 bases from J, leaving 5 bases between. The V gene's germline CDR1 is GTSNPN and CDR2 SVGIG (reference sequence). This CDR3 region has 14 residues. CDR3 in amino acids: CAWSRNSYNSPLHF. The CDR3 DNA reads TGTGCCTGGAGTAGGAACTCCTATAATTCACCCCTCCACTTT.

The CDR3 region is CASSRPGQGTGANVLTF. The CDR3 region has the DNA TGTGCCAGCAGCCGGCCGGGACAGGGTACTGGGGCCAACGTCCTGACTTTC. V usage is TRBV7-2 and J usage is TRBJ2-6; 9 bases are a match to TRBD1. V shed 5 bases and J 2 bases; nucleotides not matched to a gene: 7. The CDR3 sequence is 17 residues long. Per the germline V gene, CDR1 is SGHTA and CDR2 is FQGNSA. The variable domain in full, with the rest retrieved from reference TRBV7-2 and TRBJ2-6, is GAGVSQSPSNKVTEKGKDVELRCDPISGHTALYWYRQSLGQGLEFLIYFQGNSAPDKSGLPSDRFSAERTGGSVSTLTIQRTQQEDSAVYLCASSRPGQGTGANVLTFGAGSRLTVL.

This rearrangement joins TRBV19 to TRBJ2-1; D possibly corresponds to TRBD1 (5 bases). CDR1 LNHDA and CDR2 SQIVND come from the germline V gene (reference sequence). There are 15 residues in the CDR3. Trimming took off 3 bases at V and 5 bases at J, with 14 bases between the two ends. The DNA for the CDR3 is TGTGCCAGTAGTATTAACCGGACACCCAACAATGAGCAGTTCTTC. Its translation: CASSINRTPNNEQFF.

This chain uses TRBV7-9 with TRBJ1-1, with D possibly being TRBD1 (6 bases). The CDR3 covers 14 residues. Between the trimmed V and J ends, which lost 4 bases and 4 bases, there was a span of 13 bases. Germline V gene lookup returns CDR1 SEHNR and CDR2 FQNEAQ (reference sequence). The CDR3 sequence: CASSSRGLFTEAFF. CDR3 bases: TGTGCCAGCAGCTCCAGGGGTCTCTTCACTGAAGCTTTCTTT.

The rearrangement joins TRBV7-9 to TRBJ1-2; weak D call: TRBD1 (5 bases). The germline V gene has CDR1 SEHNR and CDR2 FQNEAQ (reference sequence). Trimming left V 1 base short and J 5 bases short, with 11 bases between. CDR3 length: 14 residues. The CDR3 here is CASSLVGTEYGYTF. CDR3 bases: TGTGCCAGCAGCTTAGTGGGGACGGAATATGGCTACACCTTC.

The CDR3 DNA reads TGTGCCAGTACCCGGGGGGCGCGAGAGTCACCCCTCCACTTT. Translated: CASTRGARESPLHF. The chain uses TRBV19 and TRBJ1-6, with D perhaps TRBD1 (6 bases). Deletions cut 7 bases from V and 10 bases from J, with 17 bases between. The CDR3 covers 14 residues. CDR1 is LNHDA, CDR2 SQIVND, per germline (reference sequence).

This clone was recorded a few times. The chain's CDR3 is CSVQGSYEQYF. The CDR3 DNA reads as TGCAGCGTTCAGGGTTCCTACGAGCAGTACTTC. J is TRBJ2-7 and V is TRBV29-1, with a possible D match to TRBD1 (5 bases). The V and J ends lost 5 bases and 1 base respectively, with 6 bases between them. This CDR3 comprises 11 residues. The germline V gene encodes CDR1 SQVTM and CDR2 ANQGSEA.

This chain connects TRBV2 to TRBJ2-7; D remains ambiguous. The length of the CDR3 is 12 residues. V was clipped by 8 bases and J by 4 bases, with 12 bases between them. CDR1 and CDR2 (germline): SNHLY, FYNNEI. As DNA, the CDR3 is TGTGCCAGCCTCCATTTCCGGTACGAGCAGTACTTC. Translating it yields CASLHFRYEQYF. Supplemented by reference TRBV2 and TRBJ2-7, the full variable domain reads EPEVTQTPSHQVTQMGQEVILRCVPISNHLYFYWYRQILGQKVEFLVSFYNNEISEKSEIFDDQFSVERPDGSNFTLKIRSTKLEDSAMYFCASLHFRYEQYFGPGTRLTVT.

The chain recombines TRBV24-1 with TRBJ1-5, with D perhaps matching TRBD1 (5 bases). The germline V gene encodes CDR1 KGHDR and CDR2 SFDVKD. The length of the CDR3 is 16 residues. V was cut by 2 bases and J by 3 bases, with 13 bases left in between. The DNA for the CDR3 is TGTGCCACCAGTGATTCAGGACGGGGGGTCAATCAGCCCCAGCATTTT. The encoded protein is CATSDSGRGVNQPQHF.

V is TRBV21-1 and J is TRBJ2-1; the DNA was not used to check the table's D call, TRBD2. TRBV21-1 is classified as a pseudogene. The CDR3 totals 14 residues. Written as DNA, the CDR3 is TGTGCCAGCAGAACTAGCGGGGCCGAGGGTGAGCAGTTCTTC. Amino acids: CASRTSGAEGEQFF.

The CDR3, as DNA: TGTGCCTGGAGGCCAGGCTCCTCCTACGAGCAGTACTTC. The encoded protein is CAWRPGSSYEQYF. The chain combines TRBV30 with TRBJ2-7; D is ambiguous. Germline loops: CDR1 GTSNPN, CDR2 SVGIG (reference sequence). Trimming cost V 3 bases and J 0 bases, with 9 bases left between them. The CDR3 is 13 residues long.

This chain uses TRBV10-3 with TRBJ1-5; D possibly corresponds to TRBD1 (5 bases). Trimming cost V 1 base and J 1 base, with 8 bases left between them. CDR3 size: 15 residues. Per germline, CDR1 ENHRY and CDR2 SYGVKD. The DNA of the CDR3 is TGTGCCATCAGTGAGTTTCAGGGAAGCAATCAGCCCCAGCATTTT. This codes for CAISEFQGSNQPQHF.

This clone has a handful of counts. V and J are TRBV7-2 and TRBJ2-2; D unclear. V gave up 2 bases and J gave up 7 bases, with 8 bases separating them. CDR1 is SGHTA, CDR2 FQGNSA, per germline. This CDR3 is built from 13 residues. The DNA for the CDR3 is TGTGCCAGCAGCTTACACAAGAGCGGGGAGCTGTTTTTT. Translating gives CASSLHKSGELFF.

The V and J genes are TRBV18 and TRBJ1-6; a weak D match, TRBD1 (5 bases). V was shortened by 1 base and J by 6 bases, with 13 bases between the two germline ends. CDR3 size: 16 residues. Germline V gene sequence: CDR1 KGHSH, CDR2 LQKENI. CDR3 nucleotides: TGTGCCAGCTCACCACGACAGACAGAGAGTAATTCACCCCTCCACTTT. Translation: CASSPRQTESNSPLHF.